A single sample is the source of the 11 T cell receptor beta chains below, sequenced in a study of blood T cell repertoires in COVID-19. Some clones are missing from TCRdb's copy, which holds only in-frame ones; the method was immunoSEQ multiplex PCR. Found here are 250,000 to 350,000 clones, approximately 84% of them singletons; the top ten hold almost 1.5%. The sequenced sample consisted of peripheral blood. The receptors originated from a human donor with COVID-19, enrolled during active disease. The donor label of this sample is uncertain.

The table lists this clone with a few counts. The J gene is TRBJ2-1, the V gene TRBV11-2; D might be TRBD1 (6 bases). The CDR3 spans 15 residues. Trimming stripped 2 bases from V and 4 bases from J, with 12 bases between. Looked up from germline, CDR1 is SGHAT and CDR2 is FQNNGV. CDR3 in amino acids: CASSLTGFRYNEQFF. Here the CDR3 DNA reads TGTGCCAGCAGCTTAACAGGGTTCAGGTACAATGAGCAGTTCTTC.

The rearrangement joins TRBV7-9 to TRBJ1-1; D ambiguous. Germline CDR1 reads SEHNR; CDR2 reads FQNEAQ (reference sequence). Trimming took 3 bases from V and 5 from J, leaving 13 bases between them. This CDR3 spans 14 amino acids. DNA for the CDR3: TGTGCCAGCAGCTTTCCCCCGGGAATTACTGAAGCTTTCTTT. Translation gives CASSFPPGITEAFF.

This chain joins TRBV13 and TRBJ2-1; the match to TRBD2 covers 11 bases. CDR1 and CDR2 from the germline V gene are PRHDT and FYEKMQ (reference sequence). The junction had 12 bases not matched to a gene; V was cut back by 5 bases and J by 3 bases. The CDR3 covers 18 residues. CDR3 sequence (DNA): TGTGCCAGCAGCCTCAAGTACCGACTAGCGGGAAGCTACAATGAGCAGTTCTTC. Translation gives CASSLKYRLAGSYNEQFF.

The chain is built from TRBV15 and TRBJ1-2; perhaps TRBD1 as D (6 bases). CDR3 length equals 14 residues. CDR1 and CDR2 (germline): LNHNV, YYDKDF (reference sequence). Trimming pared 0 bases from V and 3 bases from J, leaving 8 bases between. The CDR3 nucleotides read TGTGCCACCAGCAGAGATCCAGGGGACTATGGCTACACCTTC. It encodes CATSRDPGDYGYTF.

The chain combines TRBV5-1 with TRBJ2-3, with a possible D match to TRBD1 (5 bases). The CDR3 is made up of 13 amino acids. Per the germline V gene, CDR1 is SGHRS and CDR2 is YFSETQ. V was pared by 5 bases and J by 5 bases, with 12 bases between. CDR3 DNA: TGCGCCAGCAGGGGTTTAGGGGTAGATACGCAGTATTTT. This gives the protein CASRGLGVDTQYF.

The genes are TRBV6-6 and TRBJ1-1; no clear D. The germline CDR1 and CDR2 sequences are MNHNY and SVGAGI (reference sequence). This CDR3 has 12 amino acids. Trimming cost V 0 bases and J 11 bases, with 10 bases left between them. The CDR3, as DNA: TGTGCCAGCAGTTACTCGTCCAGTTCGGCTTTCTTT. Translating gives CASSYSSSSAFF.

The CDR3 region has the DNA TGTGCCAGCAGCCAAAGTAAGGGGTTTACTTTCTTT. It encodes CASSQSKGFTFF. This chain links TRBV3-1 (or the pseudogene TRBV3-2) with TRBJ1-1; a possible D gene is TRBD1 (5 bases). The CDR3 is made up of 12 amino acids. Germline V gene lookup returns CDR1 LGHDT and CDR2 YNNKEL (reference sequence). The ends were cut back, 2 bases at V and 12 bases at J, with 13 bases in the middle.

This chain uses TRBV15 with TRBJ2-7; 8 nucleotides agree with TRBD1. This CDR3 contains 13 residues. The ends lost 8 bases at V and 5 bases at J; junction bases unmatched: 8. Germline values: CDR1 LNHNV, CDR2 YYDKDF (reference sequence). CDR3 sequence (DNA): TGTGCCACCTCGGACAGGGCCCTAGACGAGCAGTACTTC. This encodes CATSDRALDEQYF. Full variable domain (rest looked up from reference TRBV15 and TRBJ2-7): DAMVIQNPRYQVTQFGKPVTLSCSQTLNHNVMYWYQQKSSQAPKLLFHYYDKDFNNEADTPDNFQSRRPNTSFCFLDIRSPGLGDTAMYLCATSDRALDEQYFGPGTRLTVT.

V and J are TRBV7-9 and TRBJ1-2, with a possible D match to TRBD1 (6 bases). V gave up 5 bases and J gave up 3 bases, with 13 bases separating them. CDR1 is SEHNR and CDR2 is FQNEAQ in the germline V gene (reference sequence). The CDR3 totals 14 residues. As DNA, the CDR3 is TGTGCCAGCAGCCGGACACAGGGCTACTATGGCTACACCTTC. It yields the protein CASSRTQGYYGYTF.

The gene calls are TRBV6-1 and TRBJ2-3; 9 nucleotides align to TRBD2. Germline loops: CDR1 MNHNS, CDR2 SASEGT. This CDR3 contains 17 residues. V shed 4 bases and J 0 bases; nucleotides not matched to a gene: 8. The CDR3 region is CASSVASGAPSTDTQYF. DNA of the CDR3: TGTGCCAGCAGTGTAGCTAGCGGGGCCCCTAGCACAGATACGCAGTATTTT.

As DNA, the CDR3 is TGTGCCAGCAGTTACTCCGGACTAGCGGGAGCTAACACCGGGGAGCTGTTTTTT. Protein product: CASSYSGLAGANTGELFF. The genes are TRBV6-2 or TRBV6-3 and TRBJ2-2; 13 nucleotides match TRBD2. Unmatched junction bases numbered 3, after V lost 0 bases and J lost 2 bases. This CDR3 is built from 18 residues. The V gene's germline CDR1 is MNHEY and CDR2 SVGEGT.